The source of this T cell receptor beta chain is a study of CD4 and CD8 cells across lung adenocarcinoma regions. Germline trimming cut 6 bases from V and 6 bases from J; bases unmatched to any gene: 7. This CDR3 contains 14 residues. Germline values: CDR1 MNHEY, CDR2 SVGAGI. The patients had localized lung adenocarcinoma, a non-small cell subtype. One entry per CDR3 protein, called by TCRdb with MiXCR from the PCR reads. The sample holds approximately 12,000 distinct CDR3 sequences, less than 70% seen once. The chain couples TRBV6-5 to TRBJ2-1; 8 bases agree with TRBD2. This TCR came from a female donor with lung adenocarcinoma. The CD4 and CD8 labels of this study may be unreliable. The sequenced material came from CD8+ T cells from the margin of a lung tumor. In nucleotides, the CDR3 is TGTGCCAGCAGATTCTCCGGGGGGGGCAATGAGCAGTTCTTC. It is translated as CASRFSGGGNEQFF.